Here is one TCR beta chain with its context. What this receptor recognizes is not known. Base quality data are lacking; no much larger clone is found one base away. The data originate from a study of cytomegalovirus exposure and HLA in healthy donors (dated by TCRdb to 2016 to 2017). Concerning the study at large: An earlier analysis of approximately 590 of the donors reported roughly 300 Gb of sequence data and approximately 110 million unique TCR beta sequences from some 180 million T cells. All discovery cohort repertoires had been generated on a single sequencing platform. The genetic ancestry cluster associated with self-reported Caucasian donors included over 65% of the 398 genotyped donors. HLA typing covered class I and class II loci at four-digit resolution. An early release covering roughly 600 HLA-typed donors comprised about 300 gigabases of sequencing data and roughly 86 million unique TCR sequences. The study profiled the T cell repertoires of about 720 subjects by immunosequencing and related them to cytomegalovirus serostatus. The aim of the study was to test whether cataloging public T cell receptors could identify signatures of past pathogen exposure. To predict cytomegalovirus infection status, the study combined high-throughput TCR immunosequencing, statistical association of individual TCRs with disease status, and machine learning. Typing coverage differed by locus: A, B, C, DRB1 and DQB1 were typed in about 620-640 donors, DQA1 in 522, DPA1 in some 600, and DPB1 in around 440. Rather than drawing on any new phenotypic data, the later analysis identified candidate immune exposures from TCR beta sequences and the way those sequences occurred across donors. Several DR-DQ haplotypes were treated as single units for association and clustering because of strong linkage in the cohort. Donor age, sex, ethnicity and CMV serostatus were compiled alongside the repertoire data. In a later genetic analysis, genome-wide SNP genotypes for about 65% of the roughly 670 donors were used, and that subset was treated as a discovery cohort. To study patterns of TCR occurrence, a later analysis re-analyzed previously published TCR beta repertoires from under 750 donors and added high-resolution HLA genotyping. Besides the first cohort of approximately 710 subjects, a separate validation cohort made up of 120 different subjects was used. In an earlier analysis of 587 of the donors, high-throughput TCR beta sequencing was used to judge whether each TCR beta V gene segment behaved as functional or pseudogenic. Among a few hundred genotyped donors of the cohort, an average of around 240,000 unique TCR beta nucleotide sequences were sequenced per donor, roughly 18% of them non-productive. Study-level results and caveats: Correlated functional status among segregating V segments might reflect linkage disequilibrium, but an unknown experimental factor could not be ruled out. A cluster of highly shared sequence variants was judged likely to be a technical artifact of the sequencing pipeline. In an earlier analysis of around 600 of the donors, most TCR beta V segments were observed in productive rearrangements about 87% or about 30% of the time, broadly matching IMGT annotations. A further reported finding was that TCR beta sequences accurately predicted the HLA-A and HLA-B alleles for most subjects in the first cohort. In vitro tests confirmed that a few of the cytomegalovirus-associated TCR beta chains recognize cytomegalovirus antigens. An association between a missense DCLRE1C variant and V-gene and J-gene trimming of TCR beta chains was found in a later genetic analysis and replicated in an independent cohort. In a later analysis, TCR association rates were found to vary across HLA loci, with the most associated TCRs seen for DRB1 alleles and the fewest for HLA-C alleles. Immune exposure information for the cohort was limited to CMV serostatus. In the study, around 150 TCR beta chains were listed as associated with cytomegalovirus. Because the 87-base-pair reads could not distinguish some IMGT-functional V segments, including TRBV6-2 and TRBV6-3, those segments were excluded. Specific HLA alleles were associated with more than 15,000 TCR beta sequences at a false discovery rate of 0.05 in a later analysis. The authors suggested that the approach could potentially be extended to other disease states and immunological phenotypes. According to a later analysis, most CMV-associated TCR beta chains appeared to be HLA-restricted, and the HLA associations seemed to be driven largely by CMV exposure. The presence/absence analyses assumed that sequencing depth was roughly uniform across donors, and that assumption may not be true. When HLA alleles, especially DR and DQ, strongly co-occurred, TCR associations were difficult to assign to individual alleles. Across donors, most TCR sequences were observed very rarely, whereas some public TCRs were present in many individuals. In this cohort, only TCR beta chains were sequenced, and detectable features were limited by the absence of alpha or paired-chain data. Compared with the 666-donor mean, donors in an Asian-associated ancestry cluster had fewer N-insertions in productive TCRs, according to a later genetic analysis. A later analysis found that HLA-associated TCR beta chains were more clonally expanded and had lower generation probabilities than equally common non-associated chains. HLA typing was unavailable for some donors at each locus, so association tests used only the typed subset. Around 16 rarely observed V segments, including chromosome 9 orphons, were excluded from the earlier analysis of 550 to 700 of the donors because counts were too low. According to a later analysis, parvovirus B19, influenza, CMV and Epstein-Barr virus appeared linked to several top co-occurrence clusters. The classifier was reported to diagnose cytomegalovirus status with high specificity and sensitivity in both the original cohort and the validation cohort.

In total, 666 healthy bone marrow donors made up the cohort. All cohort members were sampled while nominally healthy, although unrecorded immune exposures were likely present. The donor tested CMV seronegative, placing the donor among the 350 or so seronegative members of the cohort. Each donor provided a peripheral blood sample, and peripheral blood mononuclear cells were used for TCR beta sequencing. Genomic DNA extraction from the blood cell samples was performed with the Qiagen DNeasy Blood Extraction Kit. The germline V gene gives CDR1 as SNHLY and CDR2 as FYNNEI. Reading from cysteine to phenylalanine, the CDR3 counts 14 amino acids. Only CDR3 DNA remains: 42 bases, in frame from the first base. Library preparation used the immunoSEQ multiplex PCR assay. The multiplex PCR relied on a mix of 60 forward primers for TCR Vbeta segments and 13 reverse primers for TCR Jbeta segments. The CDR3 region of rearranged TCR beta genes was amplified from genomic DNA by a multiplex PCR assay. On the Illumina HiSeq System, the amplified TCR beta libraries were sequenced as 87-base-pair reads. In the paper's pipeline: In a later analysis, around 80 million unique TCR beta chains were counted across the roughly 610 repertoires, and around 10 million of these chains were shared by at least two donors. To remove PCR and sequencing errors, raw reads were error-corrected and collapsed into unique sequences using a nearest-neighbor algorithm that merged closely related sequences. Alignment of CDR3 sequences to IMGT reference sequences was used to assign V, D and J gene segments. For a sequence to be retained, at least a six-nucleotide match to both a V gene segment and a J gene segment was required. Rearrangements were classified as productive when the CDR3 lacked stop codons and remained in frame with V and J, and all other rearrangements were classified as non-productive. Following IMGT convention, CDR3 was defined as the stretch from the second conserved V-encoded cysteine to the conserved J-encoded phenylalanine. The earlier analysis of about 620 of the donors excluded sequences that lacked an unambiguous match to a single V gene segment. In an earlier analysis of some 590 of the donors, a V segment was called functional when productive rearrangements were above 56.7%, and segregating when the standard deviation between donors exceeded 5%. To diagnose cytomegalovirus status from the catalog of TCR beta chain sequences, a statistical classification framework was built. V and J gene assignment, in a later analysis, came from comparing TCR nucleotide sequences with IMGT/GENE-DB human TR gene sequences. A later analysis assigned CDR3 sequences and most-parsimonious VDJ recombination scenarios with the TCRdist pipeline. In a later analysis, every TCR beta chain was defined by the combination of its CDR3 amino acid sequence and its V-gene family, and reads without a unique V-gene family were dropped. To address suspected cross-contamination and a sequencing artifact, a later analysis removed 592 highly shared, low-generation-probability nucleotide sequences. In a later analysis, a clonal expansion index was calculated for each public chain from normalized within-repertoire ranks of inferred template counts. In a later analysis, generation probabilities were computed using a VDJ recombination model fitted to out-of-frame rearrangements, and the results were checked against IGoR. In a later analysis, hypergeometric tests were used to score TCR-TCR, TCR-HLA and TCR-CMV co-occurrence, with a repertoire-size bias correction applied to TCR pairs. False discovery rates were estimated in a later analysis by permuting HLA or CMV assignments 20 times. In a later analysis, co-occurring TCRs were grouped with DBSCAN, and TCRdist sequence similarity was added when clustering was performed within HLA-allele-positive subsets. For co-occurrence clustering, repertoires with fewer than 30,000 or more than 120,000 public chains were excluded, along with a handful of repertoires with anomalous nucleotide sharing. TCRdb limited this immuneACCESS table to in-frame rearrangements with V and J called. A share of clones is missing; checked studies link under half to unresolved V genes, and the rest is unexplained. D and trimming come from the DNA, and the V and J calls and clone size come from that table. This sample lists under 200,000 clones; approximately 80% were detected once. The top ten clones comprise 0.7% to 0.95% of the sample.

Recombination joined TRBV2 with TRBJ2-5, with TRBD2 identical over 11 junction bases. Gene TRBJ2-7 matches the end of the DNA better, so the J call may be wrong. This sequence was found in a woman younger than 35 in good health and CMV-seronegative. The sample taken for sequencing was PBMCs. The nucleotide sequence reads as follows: TGTGCCAGCAGGAAGATAGCGGGAGGGAACGAGCAGTACTTC. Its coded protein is CASRKIAGGNEQYF.